This T cell receptor beta chain comes out of a study of beta chain features in type 1 diabetes. Of the isolated RNA, all was reverse transcribed, and so the sequenced material was expressed TCRB transcripts. Here immunoSEQ multiplex PCR was the method, and the copy in TCRdb shows in-frame clones only, minus some. The table shows approximately 380,000 clones, with approximately 15% occurring only once. From germline, CDR1 is SQVTM and CDR2 ANQGSEA. The CDR3 extends over 14 amino acids. V lost 6 bases to trimming and J lost 0 bases, with 12 bases between them. To note about this clone: The sample holds other DNA sequences that translate to the same CDR3.

Sequencing was done on a sample of naive CD4+ T cells from blood. The sequence came from a woman aged 18-29 years in good health. The chain is built from TRBV29-1 and TRBJ1-5, with a weak D call TRBD1 (5 bases). The CDR3 coding sequence is TGCAGCGTGTCCGGACAATATAGCAATCAGCCCCAGCATTTT. Translated: CSVSGQYSNQPQHF. Variable domain in full (rest from reference TRBV29-1 and TRBJ1-5): SAVISQKPSRDICQRGTSLTIQCQVDSQVTMMFWYRQQPGQSLTLIATANQGSEATYESGFVIDKFPISRPNLTFSTLTVSNMSPEDSSIYLCSVSGQYSNQPQHFGDGTRLSIL.